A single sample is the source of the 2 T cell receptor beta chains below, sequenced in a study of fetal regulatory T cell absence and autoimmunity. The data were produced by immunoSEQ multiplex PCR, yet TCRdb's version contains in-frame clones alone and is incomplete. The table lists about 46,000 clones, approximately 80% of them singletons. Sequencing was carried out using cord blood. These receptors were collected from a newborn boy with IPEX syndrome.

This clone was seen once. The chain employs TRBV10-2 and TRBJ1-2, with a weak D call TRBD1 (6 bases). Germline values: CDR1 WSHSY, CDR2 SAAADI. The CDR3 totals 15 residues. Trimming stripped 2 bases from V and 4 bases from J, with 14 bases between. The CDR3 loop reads CASSEHGGGPYGYTF. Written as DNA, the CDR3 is TGCGCCAGCAGTGAGCATGGAGGGGGGCCCTATGGCTACACCTTC.

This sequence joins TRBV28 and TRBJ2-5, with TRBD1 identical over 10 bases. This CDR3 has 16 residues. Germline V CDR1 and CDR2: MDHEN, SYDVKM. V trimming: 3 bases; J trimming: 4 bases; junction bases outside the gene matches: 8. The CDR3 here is CASSFLTGGRGETQYF. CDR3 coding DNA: TGTGCCAGCAGTTTCCTGACAGGGGGCAGGGGAGAGACCCAGTACTTC.